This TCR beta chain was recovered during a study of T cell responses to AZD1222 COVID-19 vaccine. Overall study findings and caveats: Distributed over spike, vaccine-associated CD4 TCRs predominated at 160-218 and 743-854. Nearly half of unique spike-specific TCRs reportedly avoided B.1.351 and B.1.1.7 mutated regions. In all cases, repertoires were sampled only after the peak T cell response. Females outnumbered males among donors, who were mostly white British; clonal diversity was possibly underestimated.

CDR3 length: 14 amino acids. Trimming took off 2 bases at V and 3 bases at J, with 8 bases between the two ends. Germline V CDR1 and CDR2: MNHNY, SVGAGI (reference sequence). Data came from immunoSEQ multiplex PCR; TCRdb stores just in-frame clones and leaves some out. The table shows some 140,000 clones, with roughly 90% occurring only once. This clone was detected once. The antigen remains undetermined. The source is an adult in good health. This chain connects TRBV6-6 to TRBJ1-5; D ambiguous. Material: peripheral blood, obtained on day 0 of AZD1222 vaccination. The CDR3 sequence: CASSYGTDNQPQHF. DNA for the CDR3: TGTGCCAGCAGTTACGGAACCGACAATCAGCCCCAGCATTTT.